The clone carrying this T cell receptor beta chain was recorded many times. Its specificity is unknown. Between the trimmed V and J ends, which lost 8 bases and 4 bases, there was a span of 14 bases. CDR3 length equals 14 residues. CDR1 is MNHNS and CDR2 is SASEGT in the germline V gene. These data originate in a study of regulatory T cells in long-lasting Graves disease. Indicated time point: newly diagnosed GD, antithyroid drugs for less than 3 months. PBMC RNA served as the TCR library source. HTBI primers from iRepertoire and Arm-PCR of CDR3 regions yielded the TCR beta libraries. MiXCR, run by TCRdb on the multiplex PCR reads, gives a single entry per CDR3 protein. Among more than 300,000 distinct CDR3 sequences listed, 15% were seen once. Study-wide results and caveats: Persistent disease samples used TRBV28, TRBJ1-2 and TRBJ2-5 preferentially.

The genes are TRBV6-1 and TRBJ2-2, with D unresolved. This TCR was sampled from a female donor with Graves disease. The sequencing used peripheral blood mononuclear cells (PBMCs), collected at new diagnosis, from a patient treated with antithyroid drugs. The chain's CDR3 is CASLPAGVTGELFF. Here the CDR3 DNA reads TGTGCCAGCCTCCCCGCTGGGGTCACCGGGGAGCTGTTTTTT.